The entry below gives a single T cell receptor (beta chain) sequence along with its context. Its antigen is not known. The PCR ran on 60 Vbeta and 13 Jbeta primers. Assay used: immunoSEQ multiplex PCR; TCRdb lists only in-frame clones, some missing. The profile covers fewer than 250,000 clones, with roughly four fifths appearing a single time and 1.5% to 2% taken by the ten largest. This entry is derived from a study of cytomegalovirus exposure and HLA in healthy donors. General study results and limits: Cytomegalovirus status was reportedly diagnosed by the classifier with high sensitivity and specificity. Later analysis identified a missense DCLRE1C variant that was linked to TCR beta V- and J-gene trimming. For most TCR sequences rarity was the rule, although some public TCRs occurred in many donors. Most of the TCR beta V segments (in an earlier analysis) were productive either about 90% or about 30% of the time.

The CDR3 is 16 residues long. Trimming removed 4 bases from V and 9 bases from J, with 22 bases in between. Germline-derived CDR1 and CDR2 are SGHTA and FQGNSA. This rearrangement joins TRBV7-2 to TRBJ2-1; tentatively, D is TRBD2 (6 bases). The sequence derives from a young man in good health and CMV-seronegative. What was sequenced was PBMCs. The CDR3 DNA sequence: TGTGCCAGCAGCTCGATAAGACATGGGGGGTGGGGTGAGCAGTTCTTC. Residues: CASSSIRHGGWGEQFF.